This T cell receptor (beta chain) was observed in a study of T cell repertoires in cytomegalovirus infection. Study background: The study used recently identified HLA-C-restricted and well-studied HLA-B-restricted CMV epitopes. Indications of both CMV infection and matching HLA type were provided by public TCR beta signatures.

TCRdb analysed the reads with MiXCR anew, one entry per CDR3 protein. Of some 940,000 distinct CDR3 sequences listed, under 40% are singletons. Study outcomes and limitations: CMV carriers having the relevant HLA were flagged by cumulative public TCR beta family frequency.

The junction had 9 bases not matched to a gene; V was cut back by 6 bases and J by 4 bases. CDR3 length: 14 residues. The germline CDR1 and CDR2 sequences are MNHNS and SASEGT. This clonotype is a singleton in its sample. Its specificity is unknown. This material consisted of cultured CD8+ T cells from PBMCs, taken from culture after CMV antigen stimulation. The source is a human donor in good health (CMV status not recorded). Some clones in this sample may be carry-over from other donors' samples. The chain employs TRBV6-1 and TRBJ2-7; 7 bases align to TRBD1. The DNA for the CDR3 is TGTGCCAGCAGGCACCGGGACAGCCCTTACGAGCAGTACTTC. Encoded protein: CASRHRDSPYEQYF.